This T cell receptor (beta chain) stems from a study of CD8 T cell repertoires and HIV-1 epitope variants. Overall study: Twenty-five autologous and known Gag and Nef epitope variant peptides each stimulated T cells separately.

Assay: immunoSEQ multiplex PCR; the TCRdb copy retains only in-frame clones and omits some. This table has more than 4,500 clones, roughly 62% appearing once. The V gene lost 5 bases and the J gene lost 1 base, with 8 bases spanning the gap. CDR1 SGHAT and CDR2 FQNNGV come from the germline V gene. CDR3 size: 13 residues. This clone was seen just once. Its antigen is currently unknown. The specimen was cultured CD8+ T cells derived from PBMCs. The chain links TRBV11-2 to TRBJ1-2; D is ambiguous. This receptor was obtained from a male donor with HIV. The CDR3 is CASSPSNNYGYTF. In DNA, the CDR3 is TGTGCCAGCAGCCCGAGTAATAACTATGGCTACACCTTC.